This section outlines one T cell receptor (beta chain) sequence together with its context. Its cognate antigen is unknown. This may stem from a read error, because a much larger clone lies one nucleotide away. This sample is part of a study of T cells in Graves' hyperthyroidism and ophthalmopathy. CDR1 and CDR2 (germline): MNHEY, SMNVEV (reference sequence). Losses at the gene ends were 6 bases for V and 6 bases for J; bases not matched to a gene: 8. The CDR3 totals 14 residues. The source material, RNA transcripts, was used to amplify TCR beta CDR3 regions. The TCR CDR3 first-round RT-PCR relied on the HTBI primer set. One entry per CDR3 protein results from TCRdb running MiXCR on the multiplex PCR reads. This sample has 550,000 to 600,000 distinct CDR3 sequences; over 15% occur once, and the top ten carry under 20%. Patients having uncontrolled infection, another autoimmune disease, pregnancy or lactation were not included. Based on clinical symptoms, serum thyroxine and TRAb, thyroid ultrasound and orbital computed tomography, diagnoses were reached.

Study outcomes and limitations: A 13 V-J model separated ophthalmopathy from stable hyperthyroidism. Clonotypes that were expanded in thyroid above 0.001 mostly appeared in blood too.

Sequenced sample: blood. The V and J genes are TRBV27 and TRBJ2-4; 7 bases fit TRBD2. The clonotype comes from a woman in her late teens or twenties with Graves' hyperthyroidism. CDR3 sequence (DNA): TGTGCCAGCAGCGGACTAGGGGAGCGAAACATTCAGTACTTC. Translated: CASSGLGERNIQYF.